This entry features one T cell receptor (beta chain) sequence. This sample was taken from a study of graft-versus-host responses after intestinal transplantation. The length of the CDR3 is 14 residues. The V and J ends lost 0 bases and 1 base respectively, with 6 bases between them. CDR1 is SGHTA and CDR2 is FQGNSA in the germline V gene. Here immunoSEQ multiplex PCR was the method, and the copy in TCRdb shows in-frame clones only, minus some. This sample has roughly 20,000 clones, with 55% to 70% found just once. The sample consisted of alloreactive CD4+ T cells from a mixed lymphocyte reaction culture, taken before intestinal transplant. As to subset: CFSE-low proliferating T cells sorted from roughly 6-day pre-transplant mixed lymphocyte reaction (GvH or HvG direction). The TCR comes from a human patient who received an intestinal transplant. The chain recombines TRBV7-2 with TRBJ2-5, with a possible D match to TRBD2 (6 bases). The DNA for the CDR3 is TGTGCCAGCAGCTTAGCGGGGGGCCAAGAGACCCAGTACTTC. Its protein is CASSLAGGQETQYF.